This T cell receptor (beta chain) was found in a study of blood T cell repertoires in COVID-19 (dated by TCRdb to 2020 to 2021). The study in broad terms: Samples covering the acute and convalescent phases of COVID-19 were provided by collaborators in the United States, Italy and Spain. The prospective study material was composed of cDNA or gDNA derived from T cells, B-cell-depleted T cells, or PBMCs. The dataset comprised deeply sampled blood TCRbeta repertoires from subjects exposed to, actively infected with, or recovered from COVID-19. The repertoires were released in a freely available public database intended as a resource for research on the immune response to SARS-CoV-2. Samples were obtained from the ongoing ImmuneRACE study (first 160 participants) and from 950 to 1,500 subjects provided by 6 global collaborators. Nearly every sample came with metadata listing a de-identified subject ID, COVID-19 status, age in years and sex. Where available, HLA class I and class II types were obtained from metadata supplied by the sample provider rather than from assay-based typing. What the research found in general, with its limitations: How much clinical and demographic metadata was included differed by source and by participant, and the metadata was provided uncurated.

Participants in the prospective study were enrolled through a virtual design, were aged about 18 to 90 years, and lived in 24 United States geographic areas. In the prospective study, participants were assigned to cohorts based on the clinical history participants reported in a screening survey and a study questionnaire. ImmuneRACE Cohort 3 recovered participants were defined by two consecutive negative NP/OP PCR tests, healthcare professional clearance, or symptom resolution. Mobile phlebotomists in the prospective study collected whole blood, serum and a nasopharyngeal or oropharyngeal swab from every participant. Additional blood draws and questionnaires over an approximately two-month period could optionally be provided by prospective study participants. Prospective study blood samples were shipped either frozen or at room temperature before DNA extraction. TCRbeta CDR3 regions were amplified from genomic DNA by means of the immunoSEQ Assay, a bias-controlled multiplex PCR. For the original study's pipeline: The number of nucleated cells in each sample was estimated from the amplification of reference gene primers within the assay. Sequence reads were collapsed and filtered to measure the absolute abundance of every unique TCRbeta CDR3 rearrangement. For each sample, productive Simpson clonality was calculated as the square root of Simpson's diversity index across productive rearrangements. TCRdb obtained this table from immuneACCESS and retained in-frame rearrangements with V and J assigned. These tables miss some clones; where compared with another copy, unresolved V genes account for less than half of the shortfall, and the remainder is unexplained. V, J and clone size were drawn from that table, and D and trimming were deduced from the DNA. Across this sample there are about 380,000 clones, with around 89% seen only once. 1.2% of the sample is taken by the ten largest.

Trimming takes 8 bases off V and 7 bases off J; junction bases not matched to a gene: 15. The CDR3, from cysteine to phenylalanine, totals 15 residues. Only the CDR3 part of the read is kept: 45 bases, read in frame from the first base. The germline V gene provides CDR1 SGHRS and CDR2 YFSETQ. A word on this clone: Its antigen specificity is not known. Base qualities are not recorded, but no much larger clone differs from it by a single base.

The sequence links TRBV5-1 to TRBJ1-5; TRBD1 fits 7 bases in the junction. This TCR was sampled from a young woman who had recovered from COVID-19. Sequencing was done on a sample of PBMCs or T cells enriched from blood (not recorded which). The nucleotides are TGCGCCAGACGACCCCCAGGGGGTTGGGGGCAGCCCCAGCATTTT. This codes for CARRPPGGWGQPQHF.